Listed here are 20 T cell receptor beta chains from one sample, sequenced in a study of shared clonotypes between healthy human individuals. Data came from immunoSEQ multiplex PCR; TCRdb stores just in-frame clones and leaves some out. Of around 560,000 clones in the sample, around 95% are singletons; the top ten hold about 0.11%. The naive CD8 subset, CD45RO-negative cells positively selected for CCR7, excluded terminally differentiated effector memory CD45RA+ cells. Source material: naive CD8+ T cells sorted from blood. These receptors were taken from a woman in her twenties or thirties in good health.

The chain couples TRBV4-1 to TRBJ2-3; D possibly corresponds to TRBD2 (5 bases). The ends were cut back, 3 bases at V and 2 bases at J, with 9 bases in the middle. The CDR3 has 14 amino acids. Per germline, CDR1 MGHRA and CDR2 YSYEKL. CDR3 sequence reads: CASSQSGDTDTQYF. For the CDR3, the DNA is TGCGCCAGCAGCCAGAGCGGAGACACAGATACGCAGTATTTT.

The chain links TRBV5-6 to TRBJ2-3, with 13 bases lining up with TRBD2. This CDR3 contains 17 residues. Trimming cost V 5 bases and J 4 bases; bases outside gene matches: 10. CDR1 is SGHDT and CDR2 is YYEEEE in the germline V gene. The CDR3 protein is CASSQDGLAGEADTQYF. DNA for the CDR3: TGTGCCAGCAGTCAGGACGGACTAGCGGGAGAGGCAGATACGCAGTATTTT.

The CDR3 DNA reads as TGTGCCAGCAGTTTAGGGAGAGACAATGAGCAGTTCTTC. This gives the protein CASSLGRDNEQFF. The chain has TRBV28 and TRBJ2-1, with D possibly being TRBD2 (5 bases). Germline CDR1 is MDHEN and CDR2 is SYDVKM. Between the trimmed V and J ends, which lost 2 bases and 5 bases, there was a span of 7 bases. This CDR3 is 13 amino acids long.

The CDR3 protein is CASSSGRLEAFF. The CDR3, as DNA: TGTGCCAGCAGTTCTGGGCGGCTAGAAGCTTTCTTT. This chain connects TRBV27 to TRBJ1-1; D is unclear. The germline V gene has CDR1 MNHEY and CDR2 SMNVEV (reference sequence). V gave up 4 bases and J gave up 8 bases, with 11 bases separating them. The CDR3 contains 12 residues.

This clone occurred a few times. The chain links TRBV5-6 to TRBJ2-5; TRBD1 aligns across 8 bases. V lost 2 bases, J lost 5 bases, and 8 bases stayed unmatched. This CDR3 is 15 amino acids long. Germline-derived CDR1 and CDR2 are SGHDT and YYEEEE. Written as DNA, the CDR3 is TGTGCCAGCAGCTTAGGACAGGGATTTGAGGAGACCCAGTACTTC. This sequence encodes CASSLGQGFEETQYF.

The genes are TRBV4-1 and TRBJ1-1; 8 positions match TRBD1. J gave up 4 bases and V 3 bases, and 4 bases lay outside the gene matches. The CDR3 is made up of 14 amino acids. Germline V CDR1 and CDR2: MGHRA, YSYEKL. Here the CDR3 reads CASSQTTGGTEAFF. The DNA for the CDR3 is TGCGCCAGCAGCCAGACTACAGGGGGCACTGAAGCTTTCTTT.

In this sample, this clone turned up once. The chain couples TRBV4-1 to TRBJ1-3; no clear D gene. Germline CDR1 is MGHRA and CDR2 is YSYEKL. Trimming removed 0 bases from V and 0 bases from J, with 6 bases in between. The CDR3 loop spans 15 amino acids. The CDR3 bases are TGCGCCAGCAGCCAAGATCTGGACTCTGGAAACACCATATATTTT. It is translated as CASSQDLDSGNTIYF.

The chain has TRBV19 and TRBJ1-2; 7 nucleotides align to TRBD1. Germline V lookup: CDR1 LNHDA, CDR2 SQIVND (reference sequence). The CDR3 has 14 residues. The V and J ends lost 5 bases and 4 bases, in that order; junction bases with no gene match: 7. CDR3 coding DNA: TGTGCCAGTAGTCCTTTGACAGGGCCCTATGGCTACACCTTC. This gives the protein CASSPLTGPYGYTF.

The CDR3 sequence: CASSIGLGLGYEQYF. In DNA, the CDR3 is TGTGCCAGTAGTATTGGTTTGGGACTAGGCTACGAGCAGTACTTC. The genes are TRBV19 and TRBJ2-7, with 8 bases aligning to TRBD2. CDR3 length: 15 residues. Trimming removed 3 bases from V and 3 bases from J; junction bases left unmatched: 7. In germline, CDR1 is LNHDA, CDR2 SQIVND (reference sequence).

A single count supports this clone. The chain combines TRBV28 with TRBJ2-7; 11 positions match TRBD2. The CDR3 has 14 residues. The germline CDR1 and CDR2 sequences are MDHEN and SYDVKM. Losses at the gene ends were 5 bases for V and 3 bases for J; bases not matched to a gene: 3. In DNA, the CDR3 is TGTGCCAGCAGTCGACTAGCGGGAAACTACGAGCAGTACTTC. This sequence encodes CASSRLAGNYEQYF.

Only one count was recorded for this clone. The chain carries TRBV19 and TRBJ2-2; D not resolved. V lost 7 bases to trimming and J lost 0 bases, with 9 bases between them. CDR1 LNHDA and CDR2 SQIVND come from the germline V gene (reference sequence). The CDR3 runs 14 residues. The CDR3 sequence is CASMHVTNTGELFF. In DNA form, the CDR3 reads TGTGCCAGTATGCACGTAACGAACACCGGGGAGCTGTTTTTT.

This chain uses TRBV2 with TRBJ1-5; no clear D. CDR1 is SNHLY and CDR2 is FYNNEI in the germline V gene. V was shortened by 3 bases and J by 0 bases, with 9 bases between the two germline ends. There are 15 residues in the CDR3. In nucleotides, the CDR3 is TGTGCCAGCAGTGAGCCGGGCAGTAGCAATCAGCCCCAGCATTTT. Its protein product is CASSEPGSSNQPQHF. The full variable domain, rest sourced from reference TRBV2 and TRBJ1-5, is EPEVTQTPSHQVTQMGQEVILRCVPISNHLYFYWYRQILGQKVEFLVSFYNNEISEKSEIFDDQFSVERPDGSNFTLKIRSTKLEDSAMYFCASSEPGSSNQPQHFGDGTRLSIL.

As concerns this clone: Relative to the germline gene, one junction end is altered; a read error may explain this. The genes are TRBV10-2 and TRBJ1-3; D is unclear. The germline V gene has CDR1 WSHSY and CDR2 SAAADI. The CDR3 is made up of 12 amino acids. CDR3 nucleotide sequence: TGCGCCAGCAGTGAGTCCCTGATCTCATGGGATTTT. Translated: CASSESLISWDF.

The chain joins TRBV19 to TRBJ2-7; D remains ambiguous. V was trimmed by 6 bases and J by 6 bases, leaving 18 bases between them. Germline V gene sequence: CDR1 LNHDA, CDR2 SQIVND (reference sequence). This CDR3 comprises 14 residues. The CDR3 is CASSPVGWTPEQYF. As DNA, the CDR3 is TGTGCCAGTAGCCCCGTGGGTTGGACGCCCGAGCAGTACTTC.

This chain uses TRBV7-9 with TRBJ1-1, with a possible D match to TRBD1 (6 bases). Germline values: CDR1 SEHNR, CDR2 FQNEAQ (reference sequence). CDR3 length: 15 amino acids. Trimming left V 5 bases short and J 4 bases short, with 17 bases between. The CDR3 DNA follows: TGTGCCAGCAGCCACCTAGGGGGTGAGAGCACTGAAGCTTTCTTT. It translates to CASSHLGGESTEAFF.

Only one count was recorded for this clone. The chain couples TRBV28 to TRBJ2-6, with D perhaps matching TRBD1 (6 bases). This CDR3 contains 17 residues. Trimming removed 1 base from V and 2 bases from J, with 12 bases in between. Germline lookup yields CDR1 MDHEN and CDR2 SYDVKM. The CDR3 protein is CASSLLATGPGANVLTF. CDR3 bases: TGTGCCAGCAGTTTATTGGCTACAGGGCCTGGGGCCAACGTCCTGACTTTC.

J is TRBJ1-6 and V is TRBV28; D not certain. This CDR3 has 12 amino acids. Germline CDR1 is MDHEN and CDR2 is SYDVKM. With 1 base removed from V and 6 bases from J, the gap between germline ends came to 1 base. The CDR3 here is CASSLSNSPLHF. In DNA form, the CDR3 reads TGTGCCAGCAGTTTATCTAATTCACCCCTCCACTTT.

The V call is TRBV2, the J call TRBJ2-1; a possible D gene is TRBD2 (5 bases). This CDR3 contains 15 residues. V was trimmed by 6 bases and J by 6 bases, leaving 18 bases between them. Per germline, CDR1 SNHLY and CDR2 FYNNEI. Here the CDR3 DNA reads TGTGCCAGCAGGCCGGACTCTCTCTCAAGCAATGAGCAGTTCTTC. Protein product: CASRPDSLSSNEQFF.

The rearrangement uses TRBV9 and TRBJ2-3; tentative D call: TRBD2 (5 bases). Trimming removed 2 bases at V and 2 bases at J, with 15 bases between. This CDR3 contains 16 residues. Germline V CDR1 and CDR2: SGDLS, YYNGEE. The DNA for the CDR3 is TGTGCCAGCAGCGTCTTGGCGCGGGTATCCACAGATACGCAGTATTTT. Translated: CASSVLARVSTDTQYF.

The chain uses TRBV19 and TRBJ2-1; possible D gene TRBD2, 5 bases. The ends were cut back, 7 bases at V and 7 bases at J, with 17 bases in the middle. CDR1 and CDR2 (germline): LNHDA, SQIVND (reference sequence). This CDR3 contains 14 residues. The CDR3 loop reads CASMVGGAGNEQFF. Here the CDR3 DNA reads TGTGCCAGTATGGTCGGAGGAGCCGGTAATGAGCAGTTCTTC.